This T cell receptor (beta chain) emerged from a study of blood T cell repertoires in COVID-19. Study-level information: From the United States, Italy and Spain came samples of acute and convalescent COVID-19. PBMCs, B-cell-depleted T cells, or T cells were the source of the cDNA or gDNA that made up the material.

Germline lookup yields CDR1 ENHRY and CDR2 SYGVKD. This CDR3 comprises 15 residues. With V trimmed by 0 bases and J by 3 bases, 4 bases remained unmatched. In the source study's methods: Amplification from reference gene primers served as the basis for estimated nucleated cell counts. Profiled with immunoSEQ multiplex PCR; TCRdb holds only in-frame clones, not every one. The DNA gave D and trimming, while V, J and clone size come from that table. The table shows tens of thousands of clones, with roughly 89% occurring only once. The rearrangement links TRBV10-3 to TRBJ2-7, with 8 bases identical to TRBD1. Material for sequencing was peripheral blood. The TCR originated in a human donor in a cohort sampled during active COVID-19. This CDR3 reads CAISESVGTGYEQYF. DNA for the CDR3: TGTGCCATCAGTGAGTCGGTGGGGACAGGCTACGAGCAGTACTTC.